This TCR beta chain was identified in a study of cytomegalovirus exposure and HLA in healthy donors. The donors were part of the approximately 120-subject validation cohort, which stood apart from the approximately 670-subject first cohort. This CDR3 is built from 16 residues. Germline loops: CDR1 KGHSH, CDR2 LQKENI. With 4 bases clipped from V and 4 bases from J, the junction kept 11 bases outside the gene matches. Turning to this clone: The antigen remains unidentified.

Overall study results and limits: Rarity characterized most TCR sequences, yet some public TCRs appeared in many donors. In vitro assays verified that a few CMV-associated chains recognized CMV antigens specifically. 150 to 200 TCR beta chains were listed as cytomegalovirus-associated.

Using immunoSEQ multiplex PCR, the repertoire was profiled, and TCRdb retains in-frame clones only, with some absent. Of about 150,000 clones in the sample, approximately 86% were seen once. The sequenced material came from PBMCs. This chain uses TRBV18 with TRBJ1-1, with TRBD1 identical over 8 bases. The TCR sequence derives from a man younger than 35 in good health and CMV-seropositive. The CDR3 loop is CASSRGAGGSITEAFF. CDR3 DNA sequence: TGTGCCAGCTCACGTGGGGCAGGGGGCTCAATCACTGAAGCTTTCTTT.